This T cell receptor beta chain is drawn from a study of T cells in Graves' hyperthyroidism and ophthalmopathy. Study-wide results and limits: Blood held most thyroid clonotypes expanded above 0.001 frequency. Before onset, ophthalmopathy was predicted by the model a median approximately 6.6 months earlier. Ophthalmopathy was distinguished from stable hyperthyroidism by 13 V-J signatures.

The sample holds many counts of this clonotype. Its target is not known. Researchers took RNA transcripts and amplified the TCR beta CDR3 regions from them. A set of HTBI primers served as the primers for a first-round RT-PCR of the TCR CDR3. TCRdb itself ran the multiplex PCR reads through MiXCR, one entry per CDR3 protein. This table holds around 700,000 distinct CDR3 sequences, about a third found once. Per germline, CDR1 PRHDT and CDR2 FYEKMQ (reference sequence). CDR3 length: 13 amino acids. V was trimmed by 3 bases and J by 3 bases, leaving 8 bases between them. It was uncontrolled infection, other autoimmune disease, pregnancy or lactation that excluded patients.

The sequencing input was blood. V usage is TRBV13 and J usage is TRBJ1-1, with D possibly being TRBD1 (6 bases). The sequence was collected from a woman aged 40 to 49 with Graves' hyperthyroidism. The CDR3 DNA sequence: TGTGCCAGCAGCTTTCACAGGGACACTGAAGCTTTCTTT. The encoded protein is CASSFHRDTEAFF.